Following are 10 T cell receptor beta chains from one sample sequenced in a study of T cell clonotyping in hematopoietic cell transplantation. The method was immunoSEQ multiplex PCR; TCRdb's version includes in-frame clones alone and lacks a portion of them. The top ten hold under 20% of the sample, which has approximately 18,000 clones, 60% to 85% seen once. Regarding time point: recipient sample about 28 days before transplant, after cytoreduction. The source material was peripheral blood mononuclear cells, sampled before stem cell transplant. All receptors come from a man aged 55-75 years with acute myeloid leukemia. Some clones in this sample may be carry-over from other donors' samples.

This chain uses TRBV30 with TRBJ1-1, with a possible D match to TRBD1 (6 bases). Trimming cost V 8 bases and J 4 bases, with 17 bases left between them. The germline CDR1 and CDR2 sequences are GTSNPN and SVGIG (reference sequence). The CDR3 has 13 residues. The CDR3 reads CAGNGGPATEAFF. As DNA, the CDR3 is TGTGCCGGGAACGGGGGCCCTGCCACTGAAGCTTTCTTT.

J is TRBJ1-2 and V is TRBV2; tentatively, D is TRBD1 (6 bases). V shed 3 bases and J shed 8 bases, with 13 bases lying between them. Looked up from germline, CDR1 is SNHLY and CDR2 is FYNNEI. CDR3 length equals 13 residues. DNA for the CDR3: TGTGCCAGCAGTGAGGACAGCGGGAGGGGCTACACCTTC. As protein: CASSEDSGRGYTF.

This rearrangement joins TRBV9 to TRBJ1-1; D gene unclear. This CDR3 comprises 16 residues. Germline values: CDR1 SGDLS, CDR2 YYNGEE. With 4 bases removed from V and 7 bases from J, the gap between germline ends came to 23 bases. The CDR3: CASSKGPSLREGEAFF. The CDR3 bases are TGTGCCAGCAGCAAGGGCCCCTCTCTTAGGGAGGGTGAAGCTTTCTTT.

This chain connects TRBV5-8 to TRBJ2-3; 10 bases fit TRBD2. There are 16 residues in the CDR3. The junction had 11 bases not matched to a gene; V was cut back by 4 bases and J by 6 bases. In germline, CDR1 is SGHTS, CDR2 YDEGEE. CDR3 residues: CASSKWEGLATDTQYF. CDR3 in DNA: TGTGCCAGCAGCAAATGGGAGGGACTAGCGACTGATACGCAGTATTTT.

This chain connects TRBV9 to TRBJ1-3; possibly TRBD1 for D (5 bases). V shed 0 bases and J shed 1 base, with 14 bases lying between them. CDR1 and CDR2 from the germline V gene are SGDLS and YYNGEE. CDR3 size: 17 residues. The CDR3 bases are TGTGCCAGCAGCGTAGATGGGGGGGACTCGTCTGGAAACACCATATATTTT. Its protein product is CASSVDGGDSSGNTIYF.

This clone appeared a few times. V and J are TRBV6-1 and TRBJ2-4, with D hard to call. Germline V gene sequence: CDR1 MNHNS, CDR2 SASEGT. V gave up 1 base and J gave up 6 bases, with 10 bases separating them. CDR3 length equals 14 residues. CDR3 nucleotide sequence: TGTGCCAGCAGTGAAGGAAGCGATAGAAACATTCAGTACTTC. Its protein product is CASSEGSDRNIQYF.

The chain uses TRBV5-5 and TRBJ1-5; D is perhaps TRBD1 (6 bases). V was shortened by 0 bases and J by 5 bases, with 9 bases between the two germline ends. The CDR3 has 14 amino acids. Germline-derived CDR1 and CDR2 are SGHKS and YYEKEE (reference sequence). CDR3 sequence: CASSLGPGDQPQHF. The CDR3 DNA is TGTGCCAGCAGCTTGGGTCCAGGGGATCAGCCCCAGCATTTT.

This sequence joins TRBV5-1 and TRBJ2-7, with D perhaps being TRBD1 or TRBD2 (6 bases each). V was shortened by 3 bases and J by 2 bases, with 15 bases between the two germline ends. The length of the CDR3 is 15 residues. Germline V gene data show CDR1 as SGHRS and CDR2 as YFSETQ. CDR3 amino acids: CASSSEGGPAYEQYF. Written as DNA, the CDR3 is TGCGCCAGCAGCTCAGAGGGGGGCCCCGCCTACGAGCAGTACTTC.

This sequence joins TRBV11-3 and TRBJ2-2; unclear D gene. This CDR3 is built from 13 residues. Germline assignment: CDR1 SGHNT and CDR2 YENEEA. The germline V and J ends were trimmed by 5 bases and 7 bases, with 11 bases remaining between them. CDR3 DNA sequence: TGTGCCAGCAGCCCAACAAGGAGCGGGGAGCTGTTTTTT. This sequence encodes CASSPTRSGELFF.

This clone occurred once. The genes are TRBV5-4 and TRBJ2-7, with D unresolved. With 0 bases removed from V and 3 bases from J, the gap between germline ends came to 7 bases. Germline V CDR1 and CDR2: SGHNT, YYREEE (reference sequence). CDR3 length equals 13 residues. CDR3 residues: CASSLAKRYEQYF. The DNA of the CDR3 is TGTGCCAGCAGCTTGGCTAAGCGCTACGAGCAGTACTTC.